These T cell receptor beta chains were read from a single sample in a study of blood T cells in healthy people across ages. TCRdb reanalysed the 5' RACE reads using MiXCR and keeps one entry per CDR3 protein. The sample includes fewer than 900,000 distinct CDR3 sequences, 43% of them seen just once. Sequencing was carried out using blood. Receptors were obtained from a woman in her fifties or sixties in good health. Each CDR3 is given with its conserved first and last residue. Fields, in order: CDR3 DNA, CDR3 protein, D gene, clone size, J gene, V gene. A D gene is named only where the DNA matches it firmly. Not every row has a clone size; where given, it reads once, few, many or a size class.

TGCAGTGCTATTGCGGGAGTGGGCACAGCAGATACGCAGTATTTT | CSAIAGVGTADTQYF | TRBD2 | few | TRBJ2-3 | TRBV20-1
TGTGCCAGCAGCGGGGCAGCCTACGAGCAGTACTTC | CASSGAAYEQYF | . | few | TRBJ2-7 | TRBV2
TGTGCCAGCAGTTCCACAGCCGGGACAGGGTCTGGCTACACCTTC | CASSSTAGTGSGYTF | TRBD1 | . | TRBJ1-2 | TRBV27
TGTGCCAGCAGCCAAGGATTCGGGAGGCGACTAGCGGGACACGAGCAGTACTTC | CASSQGFGRRLAGHEQYF | TRBD2 | . | TRBJ2-7 | TRBV3-1
TGTGCCAGCAGCTTAAGGGCGGGACGCGACGAGCAGTACTTC | CASSLRAGRDEQYF | . | . | TRBJ2-7 | TRBV7-8
TGTGCCAGCCAGCCCACTGGAGGGGGCCAAGAGACCCAGTACTTC | CASQPTGGGQETQYF | . | . | TRBJ2-5 | TRBV28
TGTGCCATCAGTGAGTCTACAGGGGCCCCAGAGACCCAGTACTTC | CAISESTGAPETQYF | TRBD1 | . | TRBJ2-5 | TRBV10-3
TGTGCCATCAGTCCCCCGGGGAACACTGAAGCTTTCTTT | CAISPPGNTEAFF | . | few | TRBJ1-1 | TRBV10-3
TGTGCCAGCAGCCCCTTCAGGGATGGCTACACCTTC | CASSPFRDGYTF | . | . | TRBJ1-2 | TRBV14
TGTGCCAGCAGTGTACAAAGGGATGGAGGCTACACCTTC | CASSVQRDGGYTF | . | . | TRBJ1-2 | TRBV12-3/TRBV12-4
TGCGCCAGCAGCTTGGGGGGGGACAGCTGGACCTACGAGCAGTACTTC | CASSLGGDSWTYEQYF | . | . | TRBJ2-7 | TRBV5-1
TGTGCCTGCGCCCAGAGGGGACAGGGCACCTACGAGCAGTACTTC | CACAQRGQGTYEQYF | TRBD1 | . | TRBJ2-7 | TRBV7-3
TGTGCCAGCAGCCAAGATGGGGAGCAGTTCTTC | CASSQDGEQFF | . | . | TRBJ2-1 | TRBV14
TGCGCCAGCAGGTTGGGGGACGCGACCTACGAGCAGTACTTC | CASRLGDATYEQYF | . | many | TRBJ2-7 | TRBV5-1